One and the same sample provided the 22 T cell receptor beta chains below, sequenced in a study of PD-1 blockade in classical Hodgkin lymphoma. The protocol was immunoSEQ multiplex PCR, while the TCRdb copy is restricted to in-frame clones and leaves out a portion. The table includes about 94,000 clones, about 91% detected once. No patient escaped relapse after autologous stem cell transplantation, and brentuximab vedotin exposure varied. Sequenced here: peripheral blood mononuclear cells (PBMCs), sampled before the second cycle of nivolumab. The receptors originated from a human donor with classical Hodgkin lymphoma.

This sequence joins TRBV19 and TRBJ2-1; D is unclear. Germline values: CDR1 LNHDA, CDR2 SQIVND (reference sequence). Trimming pared 6 bases from V and 3 bases from J, leaving 3 bases between. This CDR3 is 11 amino acids long. In DNA, the CDR3 is TGTGCCAGTAGGGTCTACAATGAGCAGTTCTTC. This codes for CASRVYNEQFF. Using reference TRBV19 and TRBJ2-1 for the parts outside the CDR3, the full variable domain is DGGITQSPKYLFRKEGQNVTLSCEQNLNHDAMYWYRQDPGQGLRLIYYSQIVNDFQKGDIAEGYSVSREKKESFPLTVTSAQKNPTAFYLCASRVYNEQFFGPGTRLTVL.

This rearrangement joins TRBV4-1 to TRBJ2-3; TRBD2 matches 9 bases. This CDR3 is built from 20 residues. The germline V gene has CDR1 MGHRA and CDR2 YSYEKL. The ends lost 0 bases at V and 0 bases at J; junction bases unmatched: 13. DNA for the CDR3: TGCGCCAGCAGCCAAGATGGCGGGGGGGCCCCCCGGTGGAGCACAGATACGCAGTATTTT. It translates to CASSQDGGGAPRWSTDTQYF.

V gene TRBV19 combines with J gene TRBJ2-1, with TRBD2 matching over 7 bases. J was trimmed by 7 bases and V by 10 bases; bases with no gene match: 10. CDR1 is LNHDA and CDR2 is SQIVND in the germline V gene (reference sequence). There are 13 residues in the CDR3. This CDR3 reads CATQRGLGNEQFF. CDR3 DNA: TGTGCCACCCAGCGGGGCCTAGGGAATGAGCAGTTCTTC.

This sequence joins TRBV10-3 and TRBJ1-1, with D maybe TRBD1 (5 bases). This CDR3 contains 12 residues. The germline gives CDR1 ENHRY, CDR2 SYGVKD. V lost 0 bases and J 6 bases, leaving 5 bases between the germline ends. Written as DNA, the CDR3 is TGTGCCATCAGTGAGTCAGGGGCTGAAGCTTTCTTT. Its protein product is CAISESGAEAFF.

The chain joins TRBV6-5 to TRBJ1-5; the D gene is possibly TRBD1 (6 bases). Looked up from germline, CDR1 is MNHEY and CDR2 is SVGAGI. CDR3 length equals 14 residues. Trimming removed 6 bases from V and 0 bases from J, with 9 bases in between. CDR3 bases: TGTGCCAGCAGCAGGACAGTTAGCAATCAGCCCCAGCATTTT. This gives the protein CASSRTVSNQPQHF.

The CDR3 DNA is TGTGCCAGCACCCGGTGGGGGGACGACACCGGGGAGCTGTTTTTT. This translates into CASTRWGDDTGELFF. The J gene is TRBJ2-2, the V gene TRBV7-6; weak D call: TRBD2 (6 bases). V was clipped by 7 bases and J by 3 bases, with 15 bases between them. The CDR3 has 15 residues. Germline V gene data show CDR1 as SGHVS and CDR2 as FNYEAQ.

The chain couples TRBV19 to TRBJ2-7, with TRBD1 identical over 8 bases. This CDR3 region has 12 residues. Losses at the gene ends were 10 bases for V and 2 bases for J; bases not matched to a gene: 4. Germline V gene data show CDR1 as LNHDA and CDR2 as SQIVND (reference sequence). This CDR3 reads CATSQGAYEQYF. The CDR3 region has the DNA TGTGCCACCTCACAGGGGGCCTACGAGCAGTACTTC.

The chain couples TRBV7-9 to TRBJ2-5; TRBD1 agrees at 12 bases. The V gene's germline CDR1 is SEHNR and CDR2 FQNEAQ (reference sequence). The V segment lost 1 base and the J segment 6 bases; nucleotides outside the gene matches: 0. This CDR3 has 14 amino acids. The CDR3 reads CASSLGDRGQTQYF. The DNA of the CDR3 is TGTGCCAGCAGCTTAGGGGACAGGGGGCAGACCCAGTACTTC.

The genes are TRBV5-5 and TRBJ1-4; D call uncertain. Trimming left V 4 bases short and J 2 bases short, with 12 bases between. From germline, CDR1 is SGHKS and CDR2 YYEKEE (reference sequence). This CDR3 region has 15 residues. CDR3 coding DNA: TGTGCCAGCAGCAGAGAGGGTCGGACTAATGAAAAACTGTTTTTT. Protein sequence: CASSREGRTNEKLFF.

The V and J genes are TRBV28 and TRBJ1-1; 7 bases line up with TRBD1. The CDR3 extends over 12 amino acids. Per germline, CDR1 MDHEN and CDR2 SYDVKM. This CDR3 reads CASGGGNTEAFF. In DNA form, the CDR3 reads TGTGCTTCAGGGGGAGGGAACACTGAAGCTTTCTTT.

The chain employs TRBV27 and TRBJ2-3; D remains ambiguous. Trimming took off 3 bases at V and 1 base at J, with 14 bases between the two ends. CDR3 length: 16 amino acids. Germline assignment: CDR1 MNHEY and CDR2 SMNVEV (reference sequence). In nucleotides, the CDR3 is TGTGCCAGCAGTTTTAGGTTTAGTGTCGGCACAGATACGCAGTATTTT. Translating it yields CASSFRFSVGTDTQYF.

The gene calls are TRBV2 and TRBJ2-7; D ambiguous. The CDR3 has 11 residues. Deletions cut 6 bases from V and 3 bases from J, with 6 bases between. Per germline, CDR1 SNHLY and CDR2 FYNNEI. CDR3 sequence reads: CASRPYYEQYF. The CDR3 coding sequence is TGTGCCAGCAGACCCTACTACGAGCAGTACTTC.

This clone showed up just a few times. The chain is built from TRBV28 and TRBJ2-2, with a possible D match to TRBD2 (5 bases). This CDR3 is built from 14 residues. The V gene lost 5 bases and the J gene lost 6 bases, with 13 bases spanning the gap. CDR1 is MDHEN and CDR2 is SYDVKM in the germline V gene. In DNA form, the CDR3 reads TGTGCCAGCAGTCCCGACTATCGGGCCGGGGAGCTGTTTTTT. Its translation: CASSPDYRAGELFF.

To note about this clone: The same CDR3 also results from other DNA sequences found in this sample. The chain employs TRBV2 and TRBJ1-4; tentatively, D is TRBD1 (5 bases). Deletions cut 6 bases from V and 7 bases from J, with 15 bases between. The V gene's germline CDR1 is SNHLY and CDR2 FYNNEI. The CDR3 extends over 14 amino acids. This CDR3 reads CASREEGSGEKLFF. CDR3 sequence (DNA): TGTGCCAGCAGGGAGGAGGGGAGTGGTGAAAAACTGTTTTTT.

The chain joins TRBV4-1 to TRBJ2-2, with TRBD1 as a possible D gene (5 bases). CDR3 length equals 15 residues. The V end lost 2 bases, the J end lost 1 base, and 8 bases lay between the germline ends. Germline CDR1 MGHRA, CDR2 YSYEKL. This CDR3 is CASSQTGQNTGELFF. The CDR3, as DNA: TGCGCCAGCAGCCAAACAGGCCAGAACACCGGGGAGCTGTTTTTT.

The chain uses TRBV19 and TRBJ2-7, with a weak D call TRBD1 (6 bases). V was cut by 4 bases and J by 6 bases, with 13 bases left in between. Germline-derived CDR1 and CDR2 are LNHDA and SQIVND (reference sequence). This CDR3 has 13 residues. CDR3 loop: CASSTWDNSEQYF. CDR3 nucleotides: TGTGCCAGTAGTACTTGGGACAATTCCGAGCAGTACTTC. The whole variable domain, filled in from reference TRBV19 and TRBJ2-7, reads DGGITQSPKYLFRKEGQNVTLSCEQNLNHDAMYWYRQDPGQGLRLIYYSQIVNDFQKGDIAEGYSVSREKKESFPLTVTSAQKNPTAFYLCASSTWDNSEQYFGPGTRLTVT.

The V and J genes are TRBV5-5 and TRBJ1-1; no clear D. This CDR3 comprises 13 residues. V was trimmed by 2 bases and J by 1 base, leaving 6 bases between them. The germline CDR1 and CDR2 sequences are SGHKS and YYEKEE (reference sequence). CDR3 in amino acids: CASSFSGNTEAFF. Written as DNA, the CDR3 is TGTGCCAGCAGCTTCTCGGGGAACACTGAAGCTTTCTTT.

The chain employs TRBV6-6 and TRBJ2-2; 8 bases are a match to TRBD2. Germline V gene lookup returns CDR1 MNHNY and CDR2 SVGAGI (reference sequence). Trimming removed 2 bases from V and 4 bases from J; junction bases left unmatched: 0. CDR3 size: 14 residues. The chain's CDR3 is CASSYRGGTGELFF. Here the CDR3 DNA reads TGTGCCAGCAGTTACCGGGGGGGCACCGGGGAGCTGTTTTTT.

The genes are TRBV23-1 and TRBJ2-7; D is possibly TRBD1 or TRBD2 (5 bases each). TRBV23-1 is noted as an ORF with a role that remains uncertain. The CDR3 consists of 21 residues. Trimming removed 3 bases at V and 3 bases at J, with 33 bases between. The chain's CDR3 is CASSHRMGPNLMGEWDYEQYF. For the CDR3, the DNA is TGCGCCAGCAGTCATAGAATGGGTCCGAACCTCATGGGGGAATGGGACTACGAGCAGTACTTC.

This chain links TRBV4-1 with TRBJ2-1; D is unresolved. The germline gives CDR1 MGHRA, CDR2 YSYEKL. The CDR3 length is 13 residues. Trimming left V 8 bases short and J 6 bases short, with 14 bases between. The CDR3 DNA reads TGCGCCAGCGCGTCTTCACTCGTCAATGAGCAGTTCTTC. Translated: CASASSLVNEQFF.

The CDR3 region is CASSLRAGLATDTQYF. The CDR3, as DNA: TGTGCCAGCAGCCTTAGGGCCGGACTAGCCACAGATACGCAGTATTTT. The gene calls are TRBV7-8 and TRBJ2-3; 8 positions agree with TRBD2. CDR3 length equals 16 residues. Trimming removed 5 bases from V and 2 bases from J; junction bases left unmatched: 9. Germline loops: CDR1 SGHVS, CDR2 FQNEAQ.

The chain has TRBV18 and TRBJ1-3; D is possibly TRBD1 (5 bases). Germline CDR1 reads KGHSH; CDR2 reads LQKENI. This CDR3 spans 16 amino acids. The V end was cut by 3 bases, the J end by 4 bases, with 16 bases between. The CDR3: CASSPSNQAGGNTIYF. The CDR3 nucleotides are TGTGCCAGCTCACCTTCCAACCAAGCAGGGGGAAACACCATATATTTT. The whole variable domain, filled in from reference TRBV18 and TRBJ1-3, reads NAGVMQNPRHLVRRRGQEARLRCSPMKGHSHVYWYRQLPEEGLKFMVYLQKENIIDESGMPKERFSAEFPKEGPSILRIQQVVRGDSAAYFCASSPSNQAGGNTIYFGEGSWLTVV.